This T cell receptor (beta chain) emerged from a study of control samples from healthy donors and cancer patients. Assay used: immunoSEQ multiplex PCR; TCRdb lists only in-frame clones, some missing. The sample lists over 150,000 clones, approximately 95% occurring once. The receptor's source is a man between 18 and 29 years old in good health. The sample taken for sequencing was blood.

CDR3 nucleotide sequence: TGTGCCAGCAGCAAAGTCTCTGCGACCGACAAAACCTCACCCGTCTATGGCTACACCTTC. Its translation is CASSKVSATDKTSPVYGYTF. The J gene is TRBJ1-2, the V gene TRBV21-1; the table names TRBD1, a call not compared with the DNA. TRBV21-1 counts as a pseudogene. The CDR3 has 20 amino acids.